This T cell receptor beta chain emerged from a study of cytomegalovirus exposure and HLA in healthy donors. A word on this clone: The target antigen is unknown.

A multiplex PCR was run with 60 Vbeta primers and 13 Jbeta primers. As processed by the authors: Unique TCR beta chains totaled some 81 million in a later count, with around 10 million of them shared. Profiled with immunoSEQ multiplex PCR; TCRdb holds only in-frame clones, not every one. D and trimming were read from the DNA, whereas the V and J calls and clone size are those reported in that table. In the table there are about 150,000 clones, roughly 81% of which are singletons. V was trimmed by 4 bases and J by 1 base, leaving 11 bases between them. The length of the CDR3 is 14 residues. Germline CDR1 is SGHTS and CDR2 is YDEGEE. Study results and limitations: Some TCR beta chains (more than 150 of them) were listed as cytomegalovirus-associated. A later analysis, which compared TCR beta chains of equal frequency, found the HLA-associated ones more clonally expanded. Later on, analysis showed that most CMV-associated TCR beta chains appeared to be HLA-restricted.

The TCR comes from a woman under 30 in good health and CMV-seronegative. The rearrangement joins TRBV5-8 to TRBJ1-2; perhaps TRBD1 as D (6 bases). The specimen was PBMCs. The CDR3 reads CASSLQGGNYGYTF. The DNA for the CDR3 is TGTGCCAGCAGCCTACAGGGCGGTAACTATGGCTACACCTTC.